This passage covers 25 T cell receptor beta chains from one sample sequenced in a study of somatic mutations in cytotoxic T cells in rheumatoid arthritis. Repertoires were generated with immunoSEQ multiplex PCR, while TCRdb's copy carries only in-frame clones and drops some. The repertoire holds about 7,400 clones, with 85% to 90% as singletons. Specimen: CD8+ T cells sorted from blood. The receptors were gathered from a woman aged 70-85 years with rheumatoid arthritis.

The gene calls are TRBV11-3 and TRBJ2-2, with 7 nucleotides matching TRBD2. The ends lost 6 bases at V and 1 base at J; junction bases unmatched: 5. Germline V CDR1 and CDR2: SGHNT, YENEEA. CDR3 size: 15 residues. CDR3 DNA sequence: TGTGCCAGCAGTTTCCGGGGGGTGAACACCGGGGAGCTGTTTTTT. Its protein is CASSFRGVNTGELFF.

The chain is built from TRBV5-6 and TRBJ2-7; D is unclear. Germline CDR1 is SGHDT and CDR2 is YYEEEE. Trimming removed 2 bases from V and 1 base from J, with 7 bases in between. The CDR3 sequence is 13 residues long. As DNA, the CDR3 is TGTGCCAGCAGCTTCGGCAGGTCCTACGAGCAGTACTTC. Amino acids: CASSFGRSYEQYF.

The chain recombines TRBV11-2 with TRBJ2-7, with 7 bases fitting TRBD2. This CDR3 comprises 13 residues. Looked up from germline, CDR1 is SGHAT and CDR2 is FQNNGV. With 5 bases clipped from V and 6 bases from J, the junction kept 7 bases outside the gene matches. CDR3 nucleotide sequence: TGTGCCAGCAGCCCGGGAGCGGGGAGCGAGCAGTACTTC. It specifies CASSPGAGSEQYF.

The V gene is TRBV13, the J gene TRBJ2-3, with D perhaps TRBD2 (5 bases). In germline, CDR1 is PRHDT, CDR2 FYEKMQ (reference sequence). The CDR3 runs to 15 residues. V gave up 4 bases and J gave up 2 bases, with 13 bases separating them. CDR3 nucleotides: TGTGCCAGCAGCTCGCCCACTAGTACCACAGATACGCAGTATTTT. Translating gives CASSSPTSTTDTQYF.

The chain has TRBV9 and TRBJ2-1, with a tentative D call TRBD2 (6 bases). V was shortened by 7 bases and J by 2 bases, with 16 bases between the two germline ends. Germline CDR1 SGDLS, CDR2 YYNGEE. CDR3 length: 15 amino acids. DNA of the CDR3: TGTGCCAGCGGCGGGGAGGCCCTAACCTACAATGAGCAGTTCTTC. Its protein is CASGGEALTYNEQFF. The full variable domain, with the rest looked up from reference TRBV9 and TRBJ2-1, is DSGVTQTPKHLITATGQRVTLRCSPRSGDLSVYWYQQSLDQGLQFLIQYYNGEERAKGNILERFSAQQFPDLHSELNLSSLELGDSALYFCASGGEALTYNEQFFGPGTRLTVL.

The J gene is TRBJ2-5, the V gene TRBV27, with D unclear. The CDR3 is 16 residues long. Trimming stripped 0 bases from V and 2 bases from J, with 13 bases between. Germline CDR1 MNHEY, CDR2 SMNVEV (reference sequence). The CDR3 nucleotides are TGTGCCAGCAGTTTATCTGCTGGAGACGGACAAGAGACCCAGTACTTC. Translated, it gives CASSLSAGDGQETQYF.

The CDR3 nucleotides are TGTGCCAGCAGCTTGGCCCAGGGGAGCTCCTACGAGCAGTACTTC. It encodes CASSLAQGSSYEQYF. The genes are TRBV5-4 and TRBJ2-7, with D possibly TRBD1 on 6 matching bases. Between the trimmed V and J ends, which lost 0 bases and 0 bases, there was a span of 10 bases. Germline V gene sequence: CDR1 SGHNT, CDR2 YYREEE (reference sequence). There are 15 residues in the CDR3.

J is TRBJ1-2 and V is TRBV25-1, with TRBD1 as a possible D gene (6 bases). CDR3 length equals 15 residues. Germline V gene sequence: CDR1 MGHDK, CDR2 SYGVNS. V dropped 8 bases and J dropped 5 bases, with 21 bases sitting between them. The CDR3 region has the DNA TGTGCCAGCCGCGGGTCCTTCAGGGGAGAATATGGCTACACCTTC. Its protein is CASRGSFRGEYGYTF.

This chain joins TRBV5-6 and TRBJ1-2; D is perhaps TRBD1 (6 bases). V was shortened by 3 bases and J by 2 bases, with 8 bases between the two germline ends. From germline, CDR1 is SGHDT and CDR2 YYEEEE. The CDR3 is 13 residues long. The CDR3 here is CASSSGQNYGYTF. CDR3 DNA: TGTGCCAGCAGCTCCGGACAGAACTATGGCTACACCTTC.

The chain employs TRBV28 and TRBJ1-2, with TRBD1 as a possible D gene (6 bases). Trimming removed 5 bases from V and 2 bases from J, with 12 bases in between. Germline CDR1 MDHEN, CDR2 SYDVKM. The CDR3 has 14 residues. In nucleotides, the CDR3 is TGTGCCAGCAGTCCCACGGACAGAAACTATGGCTACACCTTC. This translates into CASSPTDRNYGYTF.

The chain joins TRBV27 to TRBJ2-7, with D possibly being TRBD1 (7 bases). The CDR3 consists of 15 residues. V lost 2 bases, J lost 6 bases, and 17 bases lay in between. Germline CDR1 MNHEY, CDR2 SMNVEV (reference sequence). CDR3 in DNA: TGTGCCAGCAGTTTAAGGAGGGGGCCGCTCGGCGAGCAGTACTTC. The encoded protein is CASSLRRGPLGEQYF.

This chain connects TRBV9 to TRBJ2-1; 8 positions match TRBD2. Germline CDR1 is SGDLS and CDR2 is YYNGEE. The CDR3 length is 15 residues. V lost 0 bases to trimming and J lost 7 bases; unmatched junction nucleotides: 6. The CDR3 loop is CASSVVTGGFNEQFF. In nucleotides, the CDR3 is TGTGCCAGCAGCGTAGTAACGGGGGGGTTTAATGAGCAGTTCTTC.

The rearrangement joins TRBV11-1 to TRBJ2-5; 10 positions agree with TRBD2. The CDR3 has 15 residues. Germline CDR1 SGHAT, CDR2 FQDESV (reference sequence). Losses at the gene ends were 5 bases for V and 5 bases for J; bases not matched to a gene: 8. CDR3 DNA: TGTGCCAGCAGCCGGACTAGCGGTTTCCTCGAGACCCAGTACTTC. It codes for CASSRTSGFLETQYF.

The rearrangement joins TRBV29-1 to TRBJ2-3, with D perhaps TRBD2 (5 bases). Trimming took 4 bases from V and 6 from J, leaving 5 bases between them. CDR1 and CDR2 (germline): SQVTM, ANQGSEA. The CDR3 totals 10 residues. CDR3 in amino acids: CSVGGDTQYF. The CDR3 nucleotides are TGCAGCGTTGGAGGGGATACGCAGTATTTT.

V is TRBV10-2 and J is TRBJ2-7; 7 bases match TRBD1. The junction had 7 bases not matched to a gene; V was cut back by 8 bases and J by 3 bases. The CDR3 has 13 amino acids. Germline V lookup: CDR1 WSHSY, CDR2 SAAADI. The CDR3 coding sequence is TGCGCCAGCGGGGAAGGGGGCGGCTACGAGCAGTACTTC. This codes for CASGEGGGYEQYF.

CDR3 sequence (DNA): TGTGCCATCAGTGCCAGGACTCAAGGCTACAATGAGCAGTTCTTC. The encoded protein is CAISARTQGYNEQFF. This chain connects TRBV10-3 to TRBJ2-1; perhaps TRBD2 as D (5 bases). V lost 4 bases and J 3 bases, leaving 13 bases between the germline ends. CDR3 length: 15 residues. The V gene's germline CDR1 is ENHRY and CDR2 SYGVKD.

This chain connects TRBV5-4 to TRBJ2-7, with TRBD2 matching 9 bases. CDR1 and CDR2 (germline): SGHNT, YYREEE (reference sequence). The CDR3 sequence is 16 residues long. Trimming removed 0 bases from V and 4 bases from J; junction bases left unmatched: 8. The CDR3 nucleotides are TGTGCCAGCAGCTTGGGTCCTAGCGGGGAACTATACGAGCAGTACTTC. Translating gives CASSLGPSGELYEQYF. Supplemented by reference TRBV5-4 and TRBJ2-7, the full variable domain reads ETGVTQSPTHLIKTRGQQVTLRCSSQSGHNTVSWYQQALGQGPQFIFQYYREEENGRGNFPPRFSGLQFPNYSSELNVNALELDDSALYLCASSLGPSGELYEQYFGPGTRLTVT.

V and J are TRBV5-6 and TRBJ2-1; D is uncertain. This CDR3 has 18 amino acids. CDR1 is SGHDT, CDR2 YYEEEE, per germline. Trimming took off 0 bases at V and 1 base at J, with 17 bases between the two ends. As DNA, the CDR3 is TGTGCCAGCAGCTTGGGACCACCTCAGGTAAGGTCCTACAATGAGCAGTTCTTC. Its protein is CASSLGPPQVRSYNEQFF.

This clone was counted only a few times. The chain couples TRBV27 to TRBJ2-7; 9 nucleotides line up with TRBD2. Per the germline V gene, CDR1 is MNHEY and CDR2 is SMNVEV (reference sequence). There are 15 residues in the CDR3. V lost 5 bases and J lost 5; bases outside the gene matches: 10. DNA of the CDR3: TGTGCCAGCAGTCCCCATAGCGGGAGCATCCACGAGCAGTACTTC. The encoded protein is CASSPHSGSIHEQYF.

This chain links TRBV11-3 with TRBJ2-3; D is possibly TRBD2 (5 bases). V dropped 2 bases and J dropped 4 bases, with 10 bases sitting between them. Germline V gives CDR1 SGHNT, CDR2 YENEEA. The CDR3 has 14 residues. CDR3: CASSLRLAPDTQYF. The CDR3 coding sequence is TGTGCCAGCAGCTTAAGGCTAGCTCCAGATACGCAGTATTTT. Based on the CDR3 plus reference TRBV11-3 and TRBJ2-3, the full variable domain is EAGVVQSPRYKIIEKKQPVAFWCNPISGHNTLYWYLQNLGQGPELLIRYENEEAVDDSQLPKDRFSAERLKGVDSTLKIQPAELGDSAVYLCASSLRLAPDTQYFGPGTRLTVL.

V and J are TRBV9 and TRBJ2-4, with a possible D match to TRBD2 (7 bases). Trimming took off 4 bases at V and 6 bases at J, with 14 bases between the two ends. Germline lookup yields CDR1 SGDLS and CDR2 YYNGEE. The CDR3 has 14 residues. The CDR3 bases are TGTGCCAGCAGCTCATTTGGGGGGGCAAACATTCAGTACTTC. Encoded protein: CASSSFGGANIQYF.

This clone was observed a handful of times. The chain is built from TRBV6-5 and TRBJ2-1; TRBD2 agrees at 7 bases. The length of the CDR3 is 15 residues. Per the germline V gene, CDR1 is MNHEY and CDR2 is SVGAGI. After removal of 2 bases from V and 4 bases from J, the junction contained 5 bases not matched to a gene. CDR3 bases: TGTGCCAGCAGTTACGCCGCGGGAGAGTACAATGAGCAGTTCTTC. Translating gives CASSYAAGEYNEQFF.

The CDR3 reads CASSPDREKAGELFF. Here the CDR3 DNA reads TGTGCCAGCAGTCCAGACAGGGAGAAGGCCGGGGAGCTGTTTTTT. V is TRBV7-8 and J is TRBJ2-2; 7 bases align to TRBD1. The length of the CDR3 is 15 residues. CDR1 and CDR2 (germline): SGHVS, FQNEAQ. Trimming removed 6 bases from V and 6 bases from J; junction bases left unmatched: 10.

The CDR3 loop is CASSLGEGDGSSYEQYF. The CDR3 DNA is TGCGCCAGCAGCCTCGGAGAGGGGGACGGCAGCTCCTACGAGCAGTACTTC. V and J are TRBV4-3 and TRBJ2-7; D possibly corresponds to TRBD1 (6 bases). The CDR3 loop spans 17 amino acids. V lost 4 bases to trimming and J lost 0 bases, with 19 bases between them. Germline CDR1 is LGHNA and CDR2 is YSLEER.

The chain uses TRBV27 and TRBJ2-3; 8 nucleotides agree with TRBD1. Losses at the gene ends were 0 bases for V and 3 bases for J; bases not matched to a gene: 8. This CDR3 is built from 17 residues. Germline V lookup: CDR1 MNHEY, CDR2 SMNVEV (reference sequence). The CDR3 region has the DNA TGTGCCAGCAGTTTATCGGGGGGACAGGCAAGGACAGATACGCAGTATTTT. The encoded protein is CASSLSGGQARTDTQYF.